A single sample gave rise to the 11 T cell receptor beta chains below, sequenced in a study of T cell responses to AZD1222 COVID-19 vaccine. Sequencing used immunoSEQ multiplex PCR; TCRdb keeps in-frame clones, though not all of them. The table has 85,000 to 130,000 clones, roughly 88% seen once. Sample: peripheral blood, taken on day 0 of AZD1222 vaccination. Receptors were obtained from an adult in good health.

The J gene is TRBJ2-3, the V gene TRBV5-1; D ambiguous. CDR1 SGHRS and CDR2 YFSETQ come from the germline V gene. V dropped 1 base and J dropped 2 bases, with 8 bases sitting between them. The CDR3 sequence is 14 residues long. CDR3 in DNA: TGCGCCAGCAGCTTGCAAACGCACACAGATACGCAGTATTTT. Its protein is CASSLQTHTDTQYF.

V usage is TRBV2 and J usage is TRBJ2-1, with 8 bases fitting TRBD2. CDR1 and CDR2 from the germline V gene are SNHLY and FYNNEI. The CDR3 loop spans 15 amino acids. The ends lost 2 bases at V and 2 bases at J; junction bases unmatched: 2. CDR3 sequence reads: CASSESGRAYNEQFF. In DNA form, the CDR3 reads TGTGCCAGCAGTGAATCCGGGAGGGCCTACAATGAGCAGTTCTTC.

The chain couples TRBV5-1 to TRBJ2-7; D not certain. The CDR3 contains 13 residues. Between the trimmed V and J ends, which lost 0 bases and 2 bases, there was a span of 6 bases. Germline V gene data show CDR1 as SGHRS and CDR2 as YFSETQ. The CDR3 DNA is TGCGCCAGCAGCTTGGAAGGGCCCTACGAGCAGTACTTC. This codes for CASSLEGPYEQYF.

This clone has a handful of counts. The rearrangement uses TRBV4-2 and TRBJ2-7; D uncertain. CDR3 size: 14 residues. Germline CDR1 is LGHNA and CDR2 is YNFKEQ. Trimming removed 0 bases from V and 3 bases from J, with 9 bases in between. The CDR3 region has the DNA TGTGCCAGCAGCCAAGAGGACGGATACTACGAGCAGTACTTC. Amino acid sequence: CASSQEDGYYEQYF.

The V call is TRBV5-1, the J call TRBJ2-1, with D possibly being TRBD2 (5 bases). V was trimmed by 0 bases and J by 9 bases, leaving 13 bases between them. Germline-derived CDR1 and CDR2 are SGHRS and YFSETQ. This CDR3 comprises 14 residues. CDR3 bases: TGCGCCAGCAGCTTGGGTCTAGAGGAGGCTGAGCAGTTCTTC. Encoded protein: CASSLGLEEAEQFF.

This clone was detected only a few times. CDR3 in DNA: TGCGCCAGCAGCCAAGAACGCGGGAGAGGCACCGGGGAGCTGTTTTTT. This gives the protein CASSQERGRGTGELFF. V is TRBV4-3 and J is TRBJ2-2; 7 bases are a match to TRBD2. This CDR3 is built from 16 residues. The J segment lost 4 bases and the V segment lost 0 bases, leaving 5 bases of the junction unmatched. Germline V CDR1 and CDR2: LGHNA, YSLEER.

The chain carries TRBV11-2 and TRBJ2-1, with D tentatively TRBD2 (7 bases). CDR1 SGHAT and CDR2 FQNNGV come from the germline V gene. This CDR3 is 16 amino acids long. Trimming removed 0 bases at V and 4 bases at J, with 13 bases between. The CDR3 nucleotides are TGTGCCAGCAGCTTAGAACGGGGGGCCCGATACAATGAGCAGTTCTTC. This translates into CASSLERGARYNEQFF. The full variable domain, rest sourced from reference TRBV11-2 and TRBJ2-1, is EAGVAQSPRYKIIEKRQSVAFWCNPISGHATLYWYQQILGQGPKLLIQFQNNGVVDDSQLPKDRFSAERLKGVDSTLKIQPAKLEDSAVYLCASSLERGARYNEQFFGPGTRLTVL.

The gene calls are TRBV10-3 and TRBJ1-6; 8 positions agree with TRBD1. Germline V gene data show CDR1 as ENHRY and CDR2 as SYGVKD. The V and J ends lost 6 bases and 13 bases, in that order; junction bases with no gene match: 11. The CDR3 is 14 amino acids. CDR3 sequence (DNA): TGTGCCATCAGGGGCGAGACAGGGGTATTCCCCCTCCACTTT. It translates to CAIRGETGVFPLHF.

The chain combines TRBV29-1 with TRBJ1-1, with D tentatively TRBD1 (5 bases). The length of the CDR3 is 13 residues. Trimming removed 8 bases from V and 2 bases from J, with 15 bases in between. The germline V gene has CDR1 SQVTM and CDR2 ANQGSEA. CDR3 bases: TGCAGCTCCTGGGGCCGGGATAACACTGAAGCTTTCTTT. Protein sequence: CSSWGRDNTEAFF.

J is TRBJ1-1 and V is TRBV28; weak D call: TRBD1 (5 bases). The V and J ends lost 4 bases and 8 bases respectively, with 14 bases between them. The germline CDR1 and CDR2 sequences are MDHEN and SYDVKM. The CDR3 has 13 residues. CDR3 protein: CASSSWDQGEAFF. The CDR3 DNA is TGTGCCAGCAGTTCTTGGGATCAGGGAGAAGCTTTCTTT.

This chain links TRBV6-6 with TRBJ2-7; the D call may be TRBD1 or TRBD2 (5 bases each). Trimming left V 6 bases short and J 0 bases short, with 18 bases between. Per the germline V gene, CDR1 is MNHNY and CDR2 is SVGAGI (reference sequence). The CDR3 loop spans 16 amino acids. CDR3 coding DNA: TGTGCCAGCAGCTCCCAAGGGACGCAGGGCTCCTACGAGCAGTACTTC. Amino acid sequence: CASSSQGTQGSYEQYF.